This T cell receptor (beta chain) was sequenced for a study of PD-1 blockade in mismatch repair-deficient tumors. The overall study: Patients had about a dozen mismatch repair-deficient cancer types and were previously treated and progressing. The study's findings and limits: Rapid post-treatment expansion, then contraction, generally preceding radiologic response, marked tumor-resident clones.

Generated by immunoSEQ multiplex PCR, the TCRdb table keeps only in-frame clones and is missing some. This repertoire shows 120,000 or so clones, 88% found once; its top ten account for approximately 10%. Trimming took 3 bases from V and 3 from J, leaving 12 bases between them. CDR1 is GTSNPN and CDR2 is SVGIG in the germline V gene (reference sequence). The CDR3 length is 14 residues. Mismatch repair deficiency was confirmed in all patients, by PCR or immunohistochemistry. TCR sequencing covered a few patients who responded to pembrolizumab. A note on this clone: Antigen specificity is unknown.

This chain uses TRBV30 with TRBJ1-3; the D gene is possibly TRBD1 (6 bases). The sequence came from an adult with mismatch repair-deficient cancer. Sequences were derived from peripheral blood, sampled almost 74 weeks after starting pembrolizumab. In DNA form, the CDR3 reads TGTGCCTGGAGCAAGGGGGGAGGTGGAAACACCATATATTTT. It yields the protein CAWSKGGGGNTIYF.